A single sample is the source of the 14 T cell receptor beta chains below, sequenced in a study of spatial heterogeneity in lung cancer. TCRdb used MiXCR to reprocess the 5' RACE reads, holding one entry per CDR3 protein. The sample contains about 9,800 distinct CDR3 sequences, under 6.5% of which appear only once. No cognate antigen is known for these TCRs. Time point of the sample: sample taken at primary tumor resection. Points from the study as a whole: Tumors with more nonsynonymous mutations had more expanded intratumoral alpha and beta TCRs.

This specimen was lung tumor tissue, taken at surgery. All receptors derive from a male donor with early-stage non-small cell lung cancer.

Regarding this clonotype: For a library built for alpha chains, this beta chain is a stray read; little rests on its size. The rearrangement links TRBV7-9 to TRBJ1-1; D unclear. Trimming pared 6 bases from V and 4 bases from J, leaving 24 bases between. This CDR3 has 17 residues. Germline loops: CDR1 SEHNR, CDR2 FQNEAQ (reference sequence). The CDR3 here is CASRHNPAGPRSTEAFF. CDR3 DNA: TGTGCCAGCAGACATAATCCGGCGGGCCCCAGGAGCACTGAAGCTTTCTTT. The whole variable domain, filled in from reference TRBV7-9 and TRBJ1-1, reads DTGVSQNPRHKITKRGQNVTFRCDPISEHNRLYWYRQTLGQGPEFLTYFQNEAQLEKSRLLSDRFSAERPKGSFSTLEIQRTEQGDSAMYLCASRHNPAGPRSTEAFFGQGTRLTVV.

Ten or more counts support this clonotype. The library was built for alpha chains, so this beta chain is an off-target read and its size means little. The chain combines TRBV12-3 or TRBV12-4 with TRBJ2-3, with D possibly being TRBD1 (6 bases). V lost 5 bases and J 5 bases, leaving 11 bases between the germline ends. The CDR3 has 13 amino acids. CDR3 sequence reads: CASSNSRGDTQYF. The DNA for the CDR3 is TGTGCCAGCAGTAACTCCAGGGGAGATACGCAGTATTTT.

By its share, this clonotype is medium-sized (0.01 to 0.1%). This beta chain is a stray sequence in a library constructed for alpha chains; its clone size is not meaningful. This chain's CDR3 is CSVSLGLAGTQNEQFF. CDR3 nucleotides: TGCAGCGTTTCGTTAGGACTAGCGGGGACTCAGAATGAGCAGTTCTTC. V is TRBV29-1 and J is TRBJ2-1, with TRBD2 matching over 12 bases. The length of the CDR3 is 16 residues. Germline loops: CDR1 SQVTM, CDR2 ANQGSEA. V lost 5 bases, J lost 7 bases, and 12 bases stayed unmatched.

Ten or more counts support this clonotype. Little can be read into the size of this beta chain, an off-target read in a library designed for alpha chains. The CDR3 nucleotides are TGTGCCATCAGTGGGTCAAGGACCTATGGCTACACCTTC. This sequence encodes CAISGSRTYGYTF. The V gene is TRBV10-3, the J gene TRBJ1-2; no firm D call. The germline V and J ends were trimmed by 4 bases and 4 bases, with 10 bases remaining between them. The CDR3 has 13 amino acids. Germline loops: CDR1 ENHRY, CDR2 SYGVKD.

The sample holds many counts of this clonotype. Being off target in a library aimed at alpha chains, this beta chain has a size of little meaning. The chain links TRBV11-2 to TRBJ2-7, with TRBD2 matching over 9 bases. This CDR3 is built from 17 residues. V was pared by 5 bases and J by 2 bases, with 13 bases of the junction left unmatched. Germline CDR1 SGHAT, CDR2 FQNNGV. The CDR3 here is CASSPNPISGSPYEQYF. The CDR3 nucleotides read TGTGCCAGCAGCCCCAACCCGATTAGCGGGAGTCCCTACGAGCAGTACTTC.

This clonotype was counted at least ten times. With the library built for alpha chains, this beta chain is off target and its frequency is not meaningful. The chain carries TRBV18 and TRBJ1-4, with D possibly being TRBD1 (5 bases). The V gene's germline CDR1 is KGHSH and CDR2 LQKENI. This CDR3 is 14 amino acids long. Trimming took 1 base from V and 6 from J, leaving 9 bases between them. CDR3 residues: CASSPRGTDEKLFF. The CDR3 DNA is TGTGCCAGCTCACCACGAGGGACGGATGAAAAACTGTTTTTT.

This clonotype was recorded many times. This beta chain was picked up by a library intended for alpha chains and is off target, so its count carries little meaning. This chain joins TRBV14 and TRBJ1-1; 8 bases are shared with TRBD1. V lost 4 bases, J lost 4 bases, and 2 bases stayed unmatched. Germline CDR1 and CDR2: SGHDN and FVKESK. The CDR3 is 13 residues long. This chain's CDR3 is CASSLTGGTEAFF. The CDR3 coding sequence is TGTGCCAGCAGCCTTACAGGGGGCACTGAAGCTTTCTTT.

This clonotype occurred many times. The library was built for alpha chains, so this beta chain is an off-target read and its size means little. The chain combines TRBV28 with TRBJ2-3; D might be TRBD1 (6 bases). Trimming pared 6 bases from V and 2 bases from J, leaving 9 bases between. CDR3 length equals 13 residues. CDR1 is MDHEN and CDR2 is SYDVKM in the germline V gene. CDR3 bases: TGTGCCAGCAGGGGACATGCCACAGATACGCAGTATTTT. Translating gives CASRGHATDTQYF. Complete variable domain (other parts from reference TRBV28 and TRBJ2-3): DVKVTQSSRYLVKRTGEKVFLECVQDMDHENMFWYRQDPGLGLRLIYFSYDVKMKEKGDIPEGYSVSREKKERFSLILESASTNQTSMYLCASRGHATDTQYFGPGTRLTVL.

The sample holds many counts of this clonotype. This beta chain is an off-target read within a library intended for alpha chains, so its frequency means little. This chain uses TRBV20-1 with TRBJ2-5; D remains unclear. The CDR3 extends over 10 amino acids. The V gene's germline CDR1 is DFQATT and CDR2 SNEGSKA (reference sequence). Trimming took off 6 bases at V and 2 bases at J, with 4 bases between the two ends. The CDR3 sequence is CSAGQETQYF. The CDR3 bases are TGCAGTGCGGGTCAAGAGACCCAGTACTTC.

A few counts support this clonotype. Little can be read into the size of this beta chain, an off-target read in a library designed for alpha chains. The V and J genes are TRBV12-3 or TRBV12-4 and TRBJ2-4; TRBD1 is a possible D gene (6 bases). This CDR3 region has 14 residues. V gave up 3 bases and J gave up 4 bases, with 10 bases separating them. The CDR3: CASSFTGKKNIQYF. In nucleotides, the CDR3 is TGTGCCAGCAGTTTCACAGGGAAGAAAAACATTCAGTACTTC.

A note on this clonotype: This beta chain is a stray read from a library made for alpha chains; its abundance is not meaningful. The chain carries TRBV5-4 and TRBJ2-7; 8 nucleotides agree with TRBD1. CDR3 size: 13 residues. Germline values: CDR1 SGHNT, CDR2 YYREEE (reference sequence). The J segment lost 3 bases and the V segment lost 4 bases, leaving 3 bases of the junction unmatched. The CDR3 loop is CASSGQGNYEQYF. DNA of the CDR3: TGTGCCAGCAGCGGACAGGGTAACTACGAGCAGTACTTC. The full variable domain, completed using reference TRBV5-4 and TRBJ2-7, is ETGVTQSPTHLIKTRGQQVTLRCSSQSGHNTVSWYQQALGQGPQFIFQYYREEENGRGNFPPRFSGLQFPNYSSELNVNALELDDSALYLCASSGQGNYEQYFGPGTRLTVT.

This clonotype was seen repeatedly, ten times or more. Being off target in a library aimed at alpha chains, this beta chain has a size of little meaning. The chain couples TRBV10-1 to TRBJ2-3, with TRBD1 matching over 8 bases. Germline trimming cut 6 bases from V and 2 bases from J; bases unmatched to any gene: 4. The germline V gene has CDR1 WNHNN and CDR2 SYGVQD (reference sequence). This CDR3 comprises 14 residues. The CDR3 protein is CASSGDRPTDTQYF. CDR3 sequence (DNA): TGCGCCAGCAGCGGGGACAGGCCCACAGATACGCAGTATTTT.

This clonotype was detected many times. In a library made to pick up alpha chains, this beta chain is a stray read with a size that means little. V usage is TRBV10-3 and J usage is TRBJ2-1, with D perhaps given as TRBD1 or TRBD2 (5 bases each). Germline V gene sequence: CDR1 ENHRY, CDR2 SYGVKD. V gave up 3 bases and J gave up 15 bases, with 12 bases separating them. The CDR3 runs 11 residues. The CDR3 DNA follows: TGTGCCATCAGTGAAGGGCTTGGGGGGTTCTTC. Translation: CAISEGLGGFF.

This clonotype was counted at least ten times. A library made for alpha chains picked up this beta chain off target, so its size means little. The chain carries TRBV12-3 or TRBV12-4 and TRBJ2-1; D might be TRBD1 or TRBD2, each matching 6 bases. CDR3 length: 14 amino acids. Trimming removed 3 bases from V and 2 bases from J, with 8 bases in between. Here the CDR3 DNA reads TGTGCCAGCAGTTTTAGGGGGGCCTACAATGAGCAGTTCTTC. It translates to CASSFRGAYNEQFF.